A single sample gave rise to the 21 T cell receptor beta chains below, sequenced in a study of T cell changes during pregnancy in multiple sclerosis. Method: immunoSEQ multiplex PCR; TCRdb's copy keeps in-frame clones and lacks some. Of 60,000 to 85,000 clones listed, approximately 91% are singletons. The input for sequencing was peripheral blood, taken in the first trimester of pregnancy. The receptors derive from a female donor with multiple sclerosis, enrolled in a pregnancy study.

CDR3 nucleotide sequence: TGTGCCAGCAGCGGGCATACAGGATACACCGGGGAGCTGTTTTTT. Protein product: CASSGHTGYTGELFF. The chain joins TRBV9 to TRBJ2-2, with D perhaps matching TRBD1 (5 bases). Looked up from germline, CDR1 is SGDLS and CDR2 is YYNGEE. The CDR3 sequence is 15 residues long. The V and J ends lost 3 bases and 3 bases respectively, with 12 bases between them.

The chain has TRBV11-2 and TRBJ1-2; 8 bases align to TRBD1. Looked up from germline, CDR1 is SGHAT and CDR2 is FQNNGV. The CDR3 consists of 14 residues. The V and J ends lost 0 bases and 6 bases, in that order; junction bases with no gene match: 3. CDR3 in amino acids: CASSLDPGGDGYTF. The CDR3 region has the DNA TGTGCCAGCAGCTTAGATCCAGGGGGCGATGGCTACACCTTC. The whole variable domain, remainder taken from reference TRBV11-2 and TRBJ1-2, is EAGVAQSPRYKIIEKRQSVAFWCNPISGHATLYWYQQILGQGPKLLIQFQNNGVVDDSQLPKDRFSAERLKGVDSTLKIQPAKLEDSAVYLCASSLDPGGDGYTFGSGTRLTVV.

The chain is built from TRBV6-1 and TRBJ1-2; TRBD1 matches at 7 bases. J was trimmed by 1 base and V by 6 bases; bases with no gene match: 5. Germline V gene lookup returns CDR1 MNHNS and CDR2 SASEGT. This CDR3 comprises 14 residues. CDR3 sequence reads: CASRRDSHNYGYTF. The DNA of the CDR3 is TGTGCCAGCAGGAGGGACAGCCATAACTATGGCTACACCTTC.

The chain has TRBV4-1 and TRBJ1-1; D is perhaps TRBD1 (6 bases). V lost 4 bases and J 2 bases, leaving 17 bases between the germline ends. The CDR3 covers 16 residues. Germline CDR1 is MGHRA and CDR2 is YSYEKL. CDR3 loop: CASSLFAGTTNTEAFF. CDR3 nucleotides: TGCGCCAGCAGCCTTTTTGCCGGGACAACAAACACTGAAGCTTTCTTT.

The V gene is TRBV9, the J gene TRBJ2-1; 12 nucleotides line up with TRBD1. Germline-derived CDR1 and CDR2 are SGDLS and YYNGEE. The CDR3 runs to 16 residues. V was pared by 2 bases and J by 6 bases, with 6 bases of the junction left unmatched. In DNA, the CDR3 is TGTGCCAGCAGCGTTTTAGGGACAGGGGGCATCAATGAGCAGTTCTTC. Translating gives CASSVLGTGGINEQFF.

The chain is built from TRBV27 and TRBJ1-2; 7 bases align to TRBD1. The CDR3 spans 15 residues. The V and J ends lost 10 bases and 4 bases, in that order; junction bases with no gene match: 15. Germline CDR1 MNHEY, CDR2 SMNVEV (reference sequence). CDR3 DNA: TGTGCCACCAAACTCCAACCCGGGACAGCCTATGGCTACACCTTC. The encoded protein is CATKLQPGTAYGYTF.

This clone was observed once. The rearrangement uses TRBV28 and TRBJ2-7; 7 bases map to TRBD1. Germline CDR1 MDHEN, CDR2 SYDVKM. The ends lost 5 bases at V and 6 bases at J; junction bases unmatched: 7. The CDR3 is 13 amino acids. The CDR3 DNA is TGTGCCAGCAGTCCCCGGGCAGGGGGCGAGCAGTACTTC. It yields the protein CASSPRAGGEQYF.

The chain has TRBV27 and TRBJ1-1, with a tentative D call TRBD1 (5 bases). There are 13 residues in the CDR3. Trimming left V 8 bases short and J 7 bases short, with 17 bases between. CDR1 and CDR2 from the germline V gene are MNHEY and SMNVEV (reference sequence). CDR3 in amino acids: CASRTHKRGEAFF. CDR3 nucleotide sequence: TGTGCCAGCCGGACACACAAAAGGGGTGAAGCTTTCTTT.

CDR3: CSVEDQGGGAEAFF. The CDR3 DNA is TGCAGCGTTGAAGATCAGGGAGGAGGCGCTGAAGCTTTCTTT. This rearrangement joins TRBV29-1 to TRBJ1-1; weak D call: TRBD1 (5 bases). V gave up 0 bases and J gave up 6 bases, with 14 bases separating them. This CDR3 is 14 amino acids long. Looked up from germline, CDR1 is SQVTM and CDR2 is ANQGSEA.

The CDR3 is CASSWHLASLTGELFF. The CDR3 DNA sequence: TGTGCCAGCAGCTGGCATTTAGCGAGTCTCACCGGGGAGCTGTTTTTT. The chain combines TRBV5-5 with TRBJ2-2; D is possibly TRBD2 (5 bases). V was clipped by 3 bases and J by 4 bases, with 16 bases between them. Looked up from germline, CDR1 is SGHKS and CDR2 is YYEKEE (reference sequence). The CDR3 is 16 amino acids.

This sequence joins TRBV6-5 and TRBJ1-4, with 7 bases identical to TRBD1. Per germline, CDR1 MNHEY and CDR2 SVGAGI. With 5 bases clipped from V and 8 bases from J, the junction kept 2 bases outside the gene matches. This CDR3 contains 12 residues. DNA of the CDR3: TGTGCCAGCAGTCAACAGGGGGAAAAACTGTTTTTT. Translated: CASSQQGEKLFF.

The chain couples TRBV27 to TRBJ1-5, with 12 bases identical to TRBD1. J lost 7 bases, V lost 2 bases, and 3 bases had no gene match. There are 15 residues in the CDR3. Germline-derived CDR1 and CDR2 are MNHEY and SMNVEV (reference sequence). For the CDR3, the DNA is TGTGCCAGCAGTTTAGGGACAGGGGGCCAACAGCCCCAGCATTTT. This gives the protein CASSLGTGGQQPQHF.

The rearrangement links TRBV29-1 to TRBJ1-1; D is unclear. Trimming left V 3 bases short and J 3 bases short, with 8 bases between. CDR3 length: 12 amino acids. CDR1 is SQVTM and CDR2 is ANQGSEA in the germline V gene. The CDR3, as DNA: TGCAGCGTTGATCACGGGTACACTGAAGCTTTCTTT. Translation: CSVDHGYTEAFF.

The rearrangement links TRBV7-8 to TRBJ2-7, with a weak D call TRBD1 (5 bases). The V gene's germline CDR1 is SGHVS and CDR2 FQNEAQ. The CDR3 is made up of 18 amino acids. The V and J ends lost 1 base and 0 bases respectively, with 19 bases between them. The CDR3 reads CASSLVPPLQASSYEQYF. In nucleotides, the CDR3 is TGTGCCAGCAGCTTAGTCCCCCCCCTACAGGCAAGCTCCTACGAGCAGTACTTC.

J is TRBJ1-2 and V is TRBV7-9; the D is unclear. The V end was cut by 1 base, the J end by 9 bases, with 21 bases between. The germline V gene has CDR1 SEHNR and CDR2 FQNEAQ (reference sequence). The CDR3 spans 16 residues. CDR3 bases: TGTGCCAGCAGCTTAGATCGGAGGAGTCTCCTCCGGAGCTACACCTTC. This codes for CASSLDRRSLLRSYTF.

The chain recombines TRBV19 with TRBJ2-1; D call uncertain. This CDR3 contains 13 residues. Trimming removed 5 bases from V and 0 bases from J, with 5 bases in between. In germline, CDR1 is LNHDA, CDR2 SQIVND (reference sequence). CDR3 in amino acids: CASSLRSYNEQFF. The CDR3 DNA is TGTGCCAGTAGTCTCCGCTCCTACAATGAGCAGTTCTTC.

This clone was recorded once. This sequence joins TRBV27 and TRBJ2-1, with D possibly being TRBD2 (6 bases). Trimming left V 2 bases short and J 13 bases short, with 21 bases between. Germline CDR1 MNHEY, CDR2 SMNVEV (reference sequence). The CDR3 is made up of 15 amino acids. The CDR3 region has the DNA TGTGCCAGCAGTTTAAGACTTTCGGGGGTTTTTGGTCAGTTCTTC. It translates to CASSLRLSGVFGQFF.

The rearrangement uses TRBV10-3 and TRBJ2-3; 11 bases align to TRBD2. There are 15 residues in the CDR3. Germline V gene lookup returns CDR1 ENHRY and CDR2 SYGVKD. J was trimmed by 6 bases and V by 3 bases; bases with no gene match: 5. DNA of the CDR3: TGTGCCATCAGTGACGTAGCGGGGGGGTTTGATACGCAGTATTTT. Protein product: CAISDVAGGFDTQYF.

The chain combines TRBV28 with TRBJ2-1; 9 bases align to TRBD1. The CDR3 sequence is 17 residues long. V was pared by 4 bases and J by 7 bases, with 14 bases of the junction left unmatched. Germline-derived CDR1 and CDR2 are MDHEN and SYDVKM. The DNA of the CDR3 is TGTGCCAGCAGTTCCATCCTGGACAGGGGCAGGCGAAATGAGCAGTTCTTC. Protein: CASSSILDRGRRNEQFF.

This clone was recorded only once. The gene calls are TRBV5-5 and TRBJ1-2, with D perhaps matching TRBD1 (6 bases). The CDR3 spans 15 residues. Germline CDR1 is SGHKS and CDR2 is YYEKEE (reference sequence). The V gene lost 4 bases and the J gene lost 4 bases, with 17 bases spanning the gap. The CDR3 loop reads CASSLNAGGGYGYTF. DNA for the CDR3: TGTGCCAGCAGCCTCAACGCGGGGGGCGGCTATGGCTACACCTTC.

The V gene is TRBV5-4, the J gene TRBJ2-1, with 8 bases aligning to TRBD2. Germline V gives CDR1 SGHNT, CDR2 YYREEE (reference sequence). V dropped 3 bases and J dropped 5; count of bases not matched to a gene: 7. CDR3 length: 15 residues. The CDR3 here is CASSYSGSYHNEQFF. The CDR3 bases are TGTGCCAGCAGCTACAGCGGGAGCTACCACAATGAGCAGTTCTTC.